Listed below are T cell receptor beta chains from one sample, sequenced in a study of Tregs in tolerant kidney transplant recipients. Using immunoSEQ multiplex PCR, the repertoire was profiled, and TCRdb retains in-frame clones only, with some absent. The repertoire holds about 110,000 clones, 90% seen once, with 0.34% in the top ten. The sample consisted of CD4+ T cells from blood, taken before the transplant. Receptors originate from a human donor who received a combined kidney and bone marrow transplant. The CDR3 runs from the conserved cysteine through the conserved F or W. The D gene is left open where the match is weak. Rows may omit the clone size; those that give it use once, few, many or a size class.

TRBD1	TRBV28	TRBJ2-1	-	CASSSGTGPNNEQFF	TGTGCCAGCAGTTCCGGGACAGGTCCTAACAATGAGCAGTTCTTC
TRBD1	TRBV6-5	TRBJ1-2	-	CASSFRGYYGYTF	TGTGCCAGCAGCTTCAGGGGGTACTATGGCTACACCTTC
-	TRBV7-8	TRBJ1-5	few	CASSGAGNQPQHF	TGTGCCAGCAGCGGGGCCGGCAATCAGCCCCAGCATTTT
-	TRBV7-9	TRBJ1-2	once	CASSKGPIQGYTF	TGTGCCAGCAGCAAGGGGCCGATCCAGGGCTACACCTTC
TRBD2	TRBV5-1	TRBJ2-1	-	CASSLRGGLVNEQFF	TGCGCCAGCAGCTTGCGGGGGGGCCTGGTTAATGAGCAGTTCTTC
-	TRBV7-2	TRBJ2-2	-	CASSLVRTTESGELFF	TGTGCCAGCAGCTTAGTTCGGACAACTGAATCCGGGGAGCTGTTTTTT
-	TRBV19	TRBJ2-7	-	CASSIEFARVSYEQYF	TGTGCCAGTAGTATAGAATTCGCGCGAGTAAGCTACGAGCAGTACTTC
-	TRBV6-1	TRBJ2-2	-	CASSEATGAGELFF	TGTGCCAGCAGTGAGGCAACCGGGGCCGGGGAGCTGTTTTTT
TRBD2	TRBV6-5	TRBJ2-3	-	CASSYSGVTDTQYF	TGTGCCAGCAGTTATAGCGGGGTGACAGATACGCAGTATTTT
TRBD1	TRBV5-1	TRBJ1-1	-	CASSLFTGGLHTEAFF	TGCGCCAGCAGCTTGTTTACAGGGGGGTTGCACACTGAAGCTTTCTTT
-	TRBV7-2	TRBJ1-6	-	CASSLARGVNSPLHF	TGTGCCAGCAGCTTAGCTCGGGGAGTTAATTCACCCCTCCACTTT
TRBD2	TRBV11-2	TRBJ2-7	once	CASRRGSGGQPYEQYF	TGTGCCAGCAGGCGAGGTAGCGGGGGCCAACCCTACGAGCAGTACTTC
TRBD2	TRBV7-2	TRBJ2-7	-	CASSTLAKRTYEQYF	TGTGCCAGCAGCACACTAGCGAAGCGGACCTACGAGCAGTACTTC
-	TRBV7-9	TRBJ2-7	once	CASSLESSSYEQYF	TGTGCCAGCAGCTTAGAATCTAGCTCCTACGAGCAGTACTTC
-	TRBV10-2	TRBJ1-1	-	CASRAEGLGYGAFF	TGCGCCAGCCGGGCCGAGGGCTTGGGGTACGGAGCTTTCTTT
TRBD2	TRBV19	TRBJ2-3	few	CASRTSGTPDTQYF	TGTGCCAGCCGGACTAGCGGGACCCCGGATACGCAGTATTTT
TRBD2	TRBV9	TRBJ2-5	-	CASSVEGLAGGETQYF	TGTGCCAGCAGCGTGGAGGGACTAGCGGGAGGAGAGACCCAGTACTTC
-	TRBV7-2	TRBJ2-1	-	CASSLFGNSNEQFF	TGTGCCAGCAGCTTATTCGGGAACTCCAATGAGCAGTTCTTC
TRBD2	TRBV5-1	TRBJ2-1	-	CASSLEWGSGGFF	TGCGCCAGCAGCTTGGAGTGGGGTAGCGGGGGGTTCTTC
-	TRBV1	TRBJ2-1	once	CTSSQAGRGAMSSYNEQFF	TGCACCAGCAGCCAAGCAGGGCGGGGGGCAATGAGCTCCTACAATGAGCAGTTCTTC
-	TRBV5-1	TRBJ1-2	-	CASSFSAKGVYGYTF	TGCGCCAGCAGCTTTTCGGCGAAGGGAGTCTATGGCTACACCTTC
TRBD2	TRBV30	TRBJ2-7	-	CAWSVPGRALHEQYF	TGTGCCTGGAGTGTACCCGGGAGGGCCCTCCACGAGCAGTACTTC
-	TRBV4-1	TRBJ1-2	-	CASSPSLWGVDGYTF	TGCGCCAGCAGCCCAAGCTTGTGGGGGGTAGATGGCTACACCTTC
TRBD1	TRBV7-2	TRBJ1-2	once	CASSPHEKGQGGAYGYTF	TGTGCCAGCAGCCCCCACGAGAAAGGACAGGGGGGGGCGTATGGCTACACCTTC
TRBD2	TRBV19	TRBJ2-5	-	CASSTGLAGGPYSETQYF	TGTGCCAGTAGTACCGGACTAGCGGGAGGGCCTTACTCAGAGACCCAGTACTTC
-	TRBV9	TRBJ2-6	-	CASSKDGSSGANVLTF	TGTGCCAGCAGCAAGGACGGGAGCTCTGGGGCCAACGTCCTGACTTTC
TRBD1	TRBV27	TRBJ1-1	-	CASSPKSLPTGSTEAFF	TGTGCCAGCAGTCCAAAATCCCTACCGACAGGGAGCACTGAAGCTTTCTTT
TRBD1	TRBV2	TRBJ1-1	-	CASSEQGQGNTEAFF	TGTGCCAGCAGTGAGCAGGGACAGGGGAACACTGAAGCTTTCTTT